This TCR beta chain was sequenced in a study of shared clonotypes between healthy human individuals. Only Caucasian adults living in Nashville, Tennessee made up the donor group. Germline V gene data show CDR1 as SGHNT and CDR2 as YYREEE (reference sequence). Between the trimmed V and J ends, which lost 0 bases and 3 bases, there was a span of 2 bases. CDR3 length equals 12 residues. Of note for this clone: Different DNA sequences within this sample yield the same CDR3.

This table comes from immunoSEQ multiplex PCR, and its TCRdb copy is limited to in-frame clones, with some not included. Altogether over a million clones are present, about 96% being singletons, with the ten largest covering about 1.2%. The chain recombines TRBV5-4 with TRBJ2-3; D is ambiguous. Sequences were obtained from naive CD4+ T cells sorted from blood. Documented subset: CD45RA+ positively selected. The sequence was obtained from a man between 25 and 39 years old in good health. The CDR3 region is CASSLATDTQYF. In DNA form, the CDR3 reads TGTGCCAGCAGCTTGGCGACAGATACGCAGTATTTT.